These 22 T cell receptor beta chains were sequenced from one sample in a study of post-analysis software for immune sequencing data. Their target antigens are unknown. Study-wide results and caveats: Compared with controls, patients had more of about 5 TRBV segments, including TRBV5-6, TRBV5-1 and TRBV20-1.

Every TCR beta cDNA library bore unique molecular identifiers. TCRdb independently ran MiXCR on the PCR reads; one entry per CDR3 protein. In the table there are about 800,000 distinct CDR3 sequences, less than 35% of which are singletons. What was sequenced was blood. The receptors originated from a girl aged 10 to 17 with multiple sclerosis.

The chain employs TRBV27 and TRBJ2-3; D may be TRBD2 (6 bases). V lost 6 bases to trimming and J lost 1 base, with 14 bases between them. The V gene's germline CDR1 is MNHEY and CDR2 SMNVEV (reference sequence). The CDR3 consists of 15 residues. CDR3 sequence: CASRPRGLGTDTQYF. CDR3 nucleotide sequence: TGTGCCAGCAGACCCCGGGGGTTAGGCACAGATACGCAGTATTTT.

The sample holds one count of this clonotype. The CDR3 DNA is TGTGCCAGCAGCCCAGGGAGGGGAAGTCGACGGAATGAGCAGTTCTTC. As protein: CASSPGRGSRRNEQFF. The chain carries TRBV12-3 or TRBV12-4 and TRBJ2-1; 7 bases are a match to TRBD2. The V segment lost 6 bases and the J segment 7 bases; nucleotides outside the gene matches: 15. This CDR3 is built from 16 residues.

As for this clonotype: No conserved phenylalanine or tryptophan is present at the end of the CDR3, so a read error is the likely explanation. The rearrangement uses TRBV29-1 and TRBJ1-2; no clear D gene. Germline values: CDR1 SQVTM, CDR2 ANQGSEA. With 3 bases removed from V and 8 bases from J, the gap between germline ends came to 7 bases. This CDR3 has 10 residues. Here the CDR3 DNA reads TGCAGCGTTGATTTTGAAGGCTACACCTGC. Its protein is CSVDFEGYTC.

Concerning this clonotype itself: At one of its ends the junction is not consistent with the germline gene, which may arise from a read error. V usage is TRBV20-1 and J usage is TRBJ2-7; possibly TRBD1 for D (6 bases). The CDR3 totals 15 residues. The germline V gene encodes CDR1 DFQATT and CDR2 SNEGSKA (reference sequence). In DNA, the CDR3 is TGCAGTGCTGGAGATAGTGGCAGGGGTGGCTACGAGCAGTACTTC. Its protein is CSAGDSGRGGYEQYF.

This clonotype was counted a few times. V usage is TRBV7-2 and J usage is TRBJ2-7; D call uncertain. This CDR3 comprises 14 residues. Trimming left V 0 bases short and J 1 base short, with 7 bases between. CDR1 SGHTA and CDR2 FQGNSA come from the germline V gene. The CDR3 reads CASSLAADSYEQYF. CDR3 coding DNA: TGTGCCAGCAGCTTAGCAGCTGATTCCTACGAGCAGTACTTC.

The chain carries TRBV6-5 and TRBJ1-1; unclear D gene. The CDR3 sequence is 13 residues long. Per germline, CDR1 MNHEY and CDR2 SVGAGI. Trimming took off 3 bases at V and 7 bases at J, with 12 bases between the two ends. As DNA, the CDR3 is TGTGCCAGCAGTTATACAGACACGTATGAAGCTTTCTTT. Protein sequence: CASSYTDTYEAFF.

With regard to this clonotype: The junction shows a germline mismatch at one end, possibly a read error. The rearrangement uses TRBV5-1 and TRBJ2-3, with TRBD2 matching 11 bases. This CDR3 comprises 16 residues. Germline CDR1 SGHRS, CDR2 YFSETQ. The CDR3 spells CASSQRLAGYTDTRYF. The CDR3 nucleotides are TGCGCCAGCAGCCAAAGACTAGCGGGATACACAGATACGCGGTATTTT.

This clonotype has just a few counts. The CDR3 here is CASSLQTETFKAFF. Written as DNA, the CDR3 is TGTGCCAGCAGCCTCCAGACAGAGACATTTAAAGCTTTCTTT. The rearrangement uses TRBV5-4 and TRBJ1-1, with a weak D call TRBD1 (5 bases). Germline loops: CDR1 SGHNT, CDR2 YYREEE (reference sequence). V lost 4 bases, J lost 9 bases, and 19 bases lay in between. The CDR3 is 14 residues long.

This clonotype has more than one count but fewer than ten. This chain connects TRBV7-2 to TRBJ2-6; D is undetermined. V was cut by 4 bases and J by 2 bases, with 15 bases left in between. Germline V lookup: CDR1 SGHTA, CDR2 FQGNSA. The CDR3 is made up of 17 amino acids. CDR3 amino acids: CASSSRSPEPGANVLTF. The CDR3 nucleotides read TGTGCCAGCAGCTCCCGGTCCCCCGAACCTGGGGCCAACGTCCTGACTTTC. The entire variable domain, with the rest obtained from reference TRBV7-2 and TRBJ2-6, is as follows: GAGVSQSPSNKVTEKGKDVELRCDPISGHTALYWYRQSLGQGLEFLIYFQGNSAPDKSGLPSDRFSAERTGGSVSTLTIQRTQQEDSAVYLCASSSRSPEPGANVLTFGAGSRLTVL.

The chain couples TRBV29-1 to TRBJ1-2; 7 positions agree with TRBD1. The CDR3 sequence is 15 residues long. The V and J ends lost 4 bases and 4 bases, in that order; junction bases with no gene match: 12. The germline CDR1 and CDR2 sequences are SQVTM and ANQGSEA. In DNA, the CDR3 is TGCAGCGTTGGACAGGGCCAGCGCAGCCCCTATGGCTACACCTTC. Translation gives CSVGQGQRSPYGYTF.

The chain combines TRBV7-8 with TRBJ2-4; 7 bases map to TRBD2. The DNA end favors TRBJ2-5, so the J call may be wrong. The germline gives CDR1 SGHVS, CDR2 FQNEAQ. CDR3 size: 14 residues. For the CDR3, the DNA is TGTGCCAGCTTTGGGGCGGGAGCGGGGGAGACCCAGTACTTC. Translation gives CASFGAGAGETQYF.

The V and J genes are TRBV6-5 and TRBJ2-3; tentative D call: TRBD1 (5 bases). Per germline, CDR1 MNHEY and CDR2 SVGAGI. V lost 10 bases to trimming and J lost 0 bases, with 14 bases between them. The CDR3 sequence is 14 residues long. The CDR3 DNA sequence: TGTGCCACCACAGGACCCCTTAGCACAGATACGCAGTATTTT. It is translated as CATTGPLSTDTQYF.

This clonotype has just a few counts. The genes are TRBV20-1 and TRBJ2-7; 9 bases are shared with TRBD2. J gave up 1 base and V 6 bases, and 7 bases lay outside the gene matches. Germline assignment: CDR1 DFQATT and CDR2 SNEGSKA (reference sequence). The CDR3 length is 14 residues. The CDR3 region has the DNA TGCAGTGCCCGACTAGCGGAGAGGTCCTACGAGCAGTACTTC. Protein sequence: CSARLAERSYEQYF.

As regards this clonotype: The junction differs from germline at one of its ends, possibly a read error. This chain links TRBV7-9 with TRBJ1-2, with D unclear. The germline gives CDR1 SEHNR, CDR2 FQNEAQ (reference sequence). The CDR3 has 17 residues. The chain's CDR3 is CTSSLERFGSRTYGYTF. CDR3 DNA: TGTACCAGCAGCTTAGAAAGATTCGGATCTCGTACCTATGGCTACACCTTC.

A word on this clonotype: Given a much more abundant clone one base away, this may be a read error. This chain uses TRBV6-2 or TRBV6-3 with TRBJ2-1; D is possibly TRBD2 (5 bases). The CDR3 totals 12 residues. Germline CDR1 reads MNHEY; CDR2 reads SVGEGT. V lost 3 bases, J lost 8 bases, and 8 bases lay in between. Written as DNA, the CDR3 is TGTGCCAGCAGTTATGACGGGGATGAGCAGTTCTTC. Encoded protein: CASSYDGDEQFF.

The chain links TRBV7-2 to TRBJ2-1, with 7 bases that match TRBD1. The CDR3 contains 11 residues. The ends lost 1 base at V and 12 bases at J; junction bases unmatched: 0. Looked up from germline, CDR1 is SGHTA and CDR2 is FQGNSA. The CDR3 DNA sequence: TGTGCCAGCAGCTTAGACAGGGGGCAGTTCTTC. Translating gives CASSLDRGQFF.

This clonotype has more than one count but fewer than ten. The chain is built from TRBV5-1 and TRBJ2-3, with a tentative D call TRBD2 (6 bases). CDR1 and CDR2 (germline): SGHRS, YFSETQ. This CDR3 has 18 residues. Trimming stripped 4 bases from V and 0 bases from J, with 21 bases between. CDR3 DNA: TGCGCCAGCAGCCCTGATGGTCTCCCCGGGGGAAGCACAGATACGCAGTATTTT. This encodes CASSPDGLPGGSTDTQYF.

In its sample, this clonotype was seen a few times. The chain links TRBV11-2 to TRBJ2-1; D unresolved. The V end was cut by 5 bases, the J end by 7 bases, with 9 bases between. The length of the CDR3 is 12 residues. Germline-derived CDR1 and CDR2 are SGHAT and FQNNGV. The CDR3 DNA follows: TGTGCCAGCAGCCGGAGCAGAAATGAGCAGTTCTTC. Amino acids: CASSRSRNEQFF.

This clonotype was counted a few times. The chain joins TRBV20-1 to TRBJ1-4, with D tentatively TRBD1 (5 bases). Germline V gene sequence: CDR1 DFQATT, CDR2 SNEGSKA (reference sequence). This CDR3 has 13 residues. V shed 6 bases and J shed 3 bases, with 11 bases lying between them. This CDR3 reads CSANGGANEKLFF. For the CDR3, the DNA is TGCAGTGCAAATGGGGGAGCTAATGAAAAACTGTTTTTT.

This clonotype showed up just a few times. The chain employs TRBV7-9 and TRBJ1-2, with D possibly being TRBD1 (5 bases). Germline values: CDR1 SEHNR, CDR2 FQNEAQ (reference sequence). The CDR3 has 15 amino acids. Trimming took off 8 bases at V and 7 bases at J, with 23 bases between the two ends. This chain's CDR3 is CASGTAQSLRSGYTF. The DNA of the CDR3 is TGTGCCAGCGGGACGGCTCAGTCTTTAAGATCTGGCTACACCTTC.

This clonotype was seen a handful of times. The chain joins TRBV10-3 to TRBJ2-3; perhaps TRBD2 as D (6 bases). Per germline, CDR1 ENHRY and CDR2 SYGVKD. This CDR3 contains 16 residues. The germline V and J ends were trimmed by 0 bases and 6 bases, with 16 bases remaining between them. CDR3 sequence: CAISESVRESGDTQYF. The CDR3 region has the DNA TGTGCCATCAGTGAGTCGGTGCGGGAATCGGGCGATACGCAGTATTTT.

This chain uses TRBV27 with TRBJ2-3; D is uncertain. CDR3 length: 15 residues. Looked up from germline, CDR1 is MNHEY and CDR2 is SMNVEV (reference sequence). The V end lost 10 bases, the J end lost 1 base, and 18 bases lay between the germline ends. The CDR3: CANTYTGRGTDTQYF. Written as DNA, the CDR3 is TGTGCCAACACCTACACTGGCCGGGGCACAGATACGCAGTATTTT.